These 22 T cell receptor beta chains were sequenced from one sample in a study of blood T cell repertoires in COVID-19. Assay used: immunoSEQ multiplex PCR; TCRdb lists only in-frame clones, some missing. The table lists approximately 200,000 clones, 80% to 90% of them singletons. Sequenced sample: peripheral blood. The origin of the receptors is a human donor with active or convalescent COVID-19. The donor label of this sample is uncertain.

The rearrangement links TRBV7-3 to TRBJ2-6, with D tentatively TRBD1 (5 bases). The germline V gene has CDR1 SGHTA and CDR2 FQGTGA. The CDR3 totals 18 residues. V was pared by 5 bases and J by 1 base, with 18 bases between. The CDR3 bases are TGTGCCAGCAGCCCCGGTGTAGGGGAACTATCTGGGGCCAACGTCCTGACTTTC. Its protein product is CASSPGVGELSGANVLTF.

V usage is TRBV19 and J usage is TRBJ2-5; 8 positions agree with TRBD1. The trim removed 4 bases at V and 5 bases at J, leaving 21 bases unmatched. The CDR3 is made up of 19 amino acids. CDR1 LNHDA and CDR2 SQIVND come from the germline V gene (reference sequence). CDR3 sequence: CASSTIYKGQGPGGETQYF. CDR3 in DNA: TGTGCCAGTAGTACGATATACAAAGGACAGGGTCCAGGGGGGGAGACCCAGTACTTC.

The chain joins TRBV5-4 to TRBJ1-3, with D possibly matching TRBD1 (5 bases). Trimming removed 4 bases at V and 6 bases at J, with 20 bases between. Germline values: CDR1 SGHNT, CDR2 YYREEE (reference sequence). This CDR3 spans 16 amino acids. CDR3 coding DNA: TGTGCCAGCAGCGAAGAAGGGGCACAGATGCCAAACACCATATATTTT. Its protein product is CASSEEGAQMPNTIYF.

This chain joins TRBV5-6 and TRBJ2-3, with 10 nucleotides matching TRBD2. Germline values: CDR1 SGHDT, CDR2 YYEEEE. This CDR3 has 16 amino acids. V shed 3 bases and J 8 bases; nucleotides not matched to a gene: 12. The CDR3 is CASSSLLAGSRGTQYF. The CDR3 coding sequence is TGTGCCAGCAGCTCCTTACTAGCGGGAAGTCGGGGTACGCAGTATTTT. Drawing the rest from reference TRBV5-6 and TRBJ2-3, the complete variable domain is DAGVTQSPTHLIKTRGQQVTLRCSPKSGHDTVSWYQQALGQGPQFIFQYYEEEERQRGNFPDRFSGHQFPNYSSELNVNALLLGDSALYLCASSSLLAGSRGTQYFGPGTRLTVL.

This chain connects TRBV21-1 to TRBJ1-1; the table calls TRBD1, which could not be checked here. TRBV21-1 is flagged as a pseudogene. CDR3 size: 12 residues. The CDR3 is CASDNGNTEAFF. The DNA of the CDR3 is TGTGCCAGCGACAATGGGAACACTGAAGCTTTCTTT.

The CDR3 sequence: CAIRRVGQGWNEQFF. The CDR3 DNA follows: TGTGCCATCAGGAGAGTAGGACAGGGGTGGAATGAGCAGTTCTTC. The J gene is TRBJ2-1, the V gene TRBV10-3, with 9 positions matching TRBD1. Germline trimming cut 6 bases from V and 7 bases from J; bases unmatched to any gene: 10. The CDR3 contains 15 residues. The germline V gene encodes CDR1 ENHRY and CDR2 SYGVKD.

The chain is built from TRBV11-2 and TRBJ2-3; TRBD2 matches at 9 bases. The trim removed 1 base at V and 4 bases at J, leaving 3 bases unmatched. Germline loops: CDR1 SGHAT, CDR2 FQNNGV. This CDR3 is built from 15 residues. The CDR3 bases are TGTGCCAGCAGCTTAGCAGCGGGGGGACCAGATACGCAGTATTTT. Amino acids: CASSLAAGGPDTQYF.

The genes are TRBV6-2 or TRBV6-3 and TRBJ2-2; D ambiguous. V lost 2 bases, J lost 1 base, and 8 bases lay in between. Germline CDR1 and CDR2: MNHEY and SVGEGT. This CDR3 spans 15 amino acids. The CDR3 spells CASSYRQENTGELFF. DNA for the CDR3: TGTGCCAGCAGTTACAGGCAGGAGAACACCGGGGAGCTGTTTTTT.

This chain uses TRBV5-4 with TRBJ1-2; a weak D match, TRBD1 (5 bases). Trimming left V 2 bases short and J 6 bases short, with 11 bases between. Germline CDR1 and CDR2: SGHNT and YYREEE (reference sequence). This CDR3 region has 13 residues. The CDR3 bases are TGTGCCAGCAGCTTCGAGTCAGGGCATGGCTACACCTTC. Amino acids: CASSFESGHGYTF.

This chain uses TRBV2 with TRBJ2-7; D might be TRBD2 (6 bases). The CDR3 runs 18 residues. The ends were cut back, 2 bases at V and 5 bases at J, with 25 bases in the middle. CDR1 is SNHLY, CDR2 FYNNEI, per germline. The CDR3 sequence is CASSERLQTGLTRDEQYF. CDR3 in DNA: TGTGCCAGCAGTGAACGCCTTCAAACAGGACTAACTAGGGACGAGCAGTACTTC.

The V gene is TRBV12-5, the J gene TRBJ2-1; D not resolved. This CDR3 contains 15 residues. V shed 6 bases and J shed 0 bases, with 12 bases lying between them. Germline assignment: CDR1 LGHNT and CDR2 FRNRAP. DNA for the CDR3: TGTGCTAGTGGCCGAGGTGAGAGCTCCTACAATGAGCAGTTCTTC. Its translation is CASGRGESSYNEQFF.

The chain employs TRBV7-2 and TRBJ1-1, with a weak D call TRBD1 (6 bases). CDR3 size: 14 residues. Per germline, CDR1 SGHTA and CDR2 FQGNSA. V was trimmed by 1 base and J by 3 bases, leaving 9 bases between them. CDR3 DNA sequence: TGTGCCAGCAGCTTAGGGACAGTTCACACTGAAGCTTTCTTT. It yields the protein CASSLGTVHTEAFF.

The chain is built from TRBV11-3 and TRBJ2-1; 13 bases match TRBD2. CDR3 length: 16 residues. Germline CDR1 and CDR2: SGHNT and YENEEA. V trimming: 5 bases; J trimming: 9 bases; junction bases outside the gene matches: 10. The CDR3: CASSQGTSGTDSEQFF. The CDR3, as DNA: TGTGCCAGCAGCCAAGGGACTAGCGGGACCGACAGTGAGCAGTTCTTC.

The rearrangement joins TRBV7-2 to TRBJ1-1; D may be TRBD1 (5 bases). This CDR3 has 14 amino acids. The V end was cut by 0 bases, the J end by 3 bases, with 8 bases between. Germline CDR1 SGHTA, CDR2 FQGNSA. This CDR3 is CASSLAGGYTEAFF. The DNA of the CDR3 is TGTGCCAGCAGCTTAGCCGGGGGGTACACTGAAGCTTTCTTT.

The V call is TRBV5-1, the J call TRBJ2-7; TRBD2 matches 9 bases. The CDR3 is made up of 15 amino acids. The V gene end was trimmed by 3 bases and the J gene end by 6 bases; junction bases not matched to a gene: 10. Germline CDR1 and CDR2: SGHRS and YFSETQ. The DNA for the CDR3 is TGCGCCAGCAGCTCCTCCGGGACTAGCATCGGCGAGCAGTACTTC. Its translation is CASSSSGTSIGEQYF.

The chain is built from TRBV30 and TRBJ2-1, with D possibly TRBD2 on 5 matching bases. Germline lookup yields CDR1 GTSNPN and CDR2 SVGIG (reference sequence). The CDR3 sequence is 10 residues long. In DNA form, the CDR3 reads TGTGCATTCGGACTCAATGAGCAGTTCTTC. This gives the protein CAFGLNEQFF.

The rearrangement joins TRBV21-1 to TRBJ2-7; the listed D gene, TRBD1, was not tested against the DNA. TRBV21-1 is noted as a pseudogene. The CDR3 runs 19 residues. The CDR3 sequence is CASSKPGDRGSKIRYEQYF. DNA of the CDR3: TGTGCCAGCAGCAAGCCTGGGGACAGGGGATCGAAAATAAGGTACGAGCAGTACTTC.

This clone was seen a few times. The rearrangement uses TRBV7-6 and TRBJ1-3, with no clear D. This CDR3 is built from 14 residues. The germline CDR1 and CDR2 sequences are SGHVS and FNYEAQ. The V end lost 1 base, the J end lost 2 bases, and 6 bases lay between the germline ends. The CDR3 sequence: CASSLDGPGNTIYF. In DNA, the CDR3 is TGTGCCAGCAGCTTAGACGGTCCTGGAAACACCATATATTTT.

The CDR3 coding sequence is TGTGCCAGCAGCCCGGGCGGGAAGGCTGCCAAAAACATTCAGTACTTC. This encodes CASSPGGKAAKNIQYF. The chain uses TRBV11-1 and TRBJ2-4; tentative D call: TRBD2 (6 bases). Germline V lookup: CDR1 SGHAT, CDR2 FQDESV (reference sequence). This CDR3 contains 16 residues. V was clipped by 5 bases and J by 1 base, with 15 bases between them.

The chain links TRBV30 to TRBJ2-7; 13 nucleotides match TRBD2. CDR3 length: 21 amino acids. The germline V gene has CDR1 GTSNPN and CDR2 SVGIG (reference sequence). V trimming: 0 bases; J trimming: 2 bases; junction bases outside the gene matches: 19. The CDR3 region is CAWSVSDRGLAGVVLTYEQYF. CDR3 in DNA: TGTGCCTGGAGTGTATCGGACCGAGGACTAGCGGGAGTAGTATTGACCTACGAGCAGTACTTC.

The sample holds one count of this clone. This sequence joins TRBV3-1 (or the pseudogene TRBV3-2) and TRBJ2-3; 9 bases fit TRBD2. J gave up 2 bases and V 6 bases, and 6 bases lay outside the gene matches. The CDR3 length is 15 residues. The germline V gene encodes CDR1 LGHDT and CDR2 YNNKEL (reference sequence). The CDR3 bases are TGTGCCAGCAGGCCAGCGGGGGGAATCACAGATACGCAGTATTTT. Protein: CASRPAGGITDTQYF.

The genes are TRBV4-3 and TRBJ1-2; weak D call: TRBD1 (5 bases). V gave up 3 bases and J gave up 8 bases, with 19 bases separating them. Germline lookup yields CDR1 LGHNA and CDR2 YSLEER. This CDR3 is built from 15 residues. CDR3 bases: TGCGCCAGCAGCCACCATTCAGGGCGCGTCTTAGGCTACACCTTC. It is translated as CASSHHSGRVLGYTF.